The rows below give T cell receptor beta chains drawn from one sample of a study of shared clonotypes between healthy human individuals. The table came from immunoSEQ multiplex PCR; TCRdb's copy has only in-frame clones and leaves some out. Of over 2,000,000 clones listed, approximately 92% were seen once; the top ten hold around 1.7%. The sample comprised naive CD8+ T cells from PBMCs. The receptor set was obtained from a young man in good health. Some clones in this sample may be carry-over from other donors' samples. Both conserved end residues are part of each CDR3. D genes are given only for firm matches. Clone size is stated in some rows and not others, as once, few, many or a class when expanded.

j_call v_call d_call clone_size cdr3_aa cdr3_nt
TRBJ2-7 TRBV11-1 NA NA CASSLAAGADYEQYF TGTGCCAGCAGCTTAGCGGCGGGGGCCGACTACGAGCAGTACTTC
TRBJ2-5 TRBV5-5 TRBD1 NA CASSQPWTGEETQYF TGTGCCAGCAGCCAGCCATGGACAGGGGAAGAGACCCAGTACTTC
TRBJ1-5 TRBV5-1 NA NA CASSWAGAFNQPQHF TGCGCCAGCAGCTGGGCGGGAGCTTTCAATCAGCCCCAGCATTTT
TRBJ2-7 TRBV4-3 NA NA CASSQGRSYEQYF TGCGCCAGCAGCCAAGGGAGAAGCTACGAGCAGTACTTC
TRBJ2-1 TRBV18 TRBD2 NA CASSPYPGTSLDNEQFF TGTGCCAGCTCACCGTACCCCGGGACTAGCCTGGACAATGAGCAGTTCTTC
TRBJ1-1 TRBV2 NA NA CASSERGPNTEAFF TGTGCCAGCAGTGAAAGGGGCCCGAACACTGAAGCTTTCTTT
TRBJ2-5 TRBV7-6 NA NA CASSHRRLQETQYF TGTGCCAGCAGCCATAGACGTCTCCAAGAGACCCAGTACTTC
TRBJ1-1 TRBV6-4 TRBD1 NA CASRATGRGTEAFF TGTGCCAGCAGAGCGACAGGGAGGGGCACTGAAGCTTTCTTT
TRBJ2-1 TRBV29-1 NA NA CSVDGVLDEMTYNEQFF TGCAGCGTTGACGGGGTTTTGGACGAGATGACCTACAATGAGCAGTTCTTC
TRBJ2-5 TRBV6-6 NA NA CASSYSKGAGETQYF TGTGCCAGCAGTTACTCGAAGGGGGCGGGGGAGACCCAGTACTTC
TRBJ1-1 TRBV27 NA NA CASSFGYFPGSANTEAFF TGTGCCAGCAGTTTCGGTTACTTTCCGGGTTCGGCGAACACTGAAGCTTTCTTT
TRBJ1-1 TRBV2 NA NA CASSAWALNTEAFF TGTGCCAGCAGTGCTTGGGCGTTGAACACTGAAGCTTTCTTT
TRBJ2-3 TRBV11-2 NA NA CASSYRRVTDTQYF TGTGCCAGCAGCTACCGCAGGGTTACAGATACGCAGTATTTT
TRBJ2-1 TRBV5-4 NA NA CASSLASLSGVGSYNEQFF TGTGCCAGCAGCTTGGCTTCGTTATCAGGGGTGGGCTCCTACAATGAGCAGTTCTTC
TRBJ2-1 TRBV4-1 NA NA CASSQGPGSPFNEQFF TGCGCCAGCAGCCAAGGCCCCGGGAGTCCGTTTAATGAGCAGTTCTTC
TRBJ2-5 TRBV5-4 NA NA CASSSLNETQYF TGTGCCAGCAGCTCACTAAATGAGACCCAGTACTTC
TRBJ1-3 TRBV13 TRBD1 NA CASRTGYVSSGNTIYF TGTGCCAGCAGGACAGGGTACGTGAGCTCTGGAAACACCATATATTTT
TRBJ1-2 TRBV13 TRBD1 NA CASSLGQGGYTF TGTGCCAGCAGCCTGGGACAGGGGGGCTACACCTTC
TRBJ2-5 TRBV9 NA NA CASSAQGQGTFRETQYF TGTGCCAGCAGCGCCCAGGGGCAGGGGACTTTCCGAGAGACCCAGTACTTC
TRBJ2-5 TRBV27 TRBD2 NA CASSLYGGLAVQETQYF TGTGCCAGCAGTTTATATGGAGGACTAGCGGTCCAAGAGACCCAGTACTTC
TRBJ2-7 TRBV2 NA once CASSDWPTRPYEQYF TGTGCCAGCAGTGACTGGCCCACAAGGCCCTACGAGCAGTACTTC
TRBJ1-2 TRBV9 NA NA CASSAGTSYGYTF TGTGCCAGCAGCGCTGGGACTTCCTATGGCTACACCTTC
TRBJ2-7 TRBV28 TRBD2 NA CASSSRTSGSGEQYF TGTGCCAGCAGTTCACGGACTAGCGGGAGCGGCGAGCAGTACTTC
TRBJ2-3 TRBV29-1 TRBD1 once CSVEPGNRDRYTDTQYF TGCAGCGTTGAACCAGGTAACCGGGACAGGTACACAGATACGCAGTATTTT
TRBJ2-5 TRBV7-8 NA NA CASGFIGTAGTQYF TGTGCCAGCGGTTTTATAGGGACGGCCGGGACCCAGTACTTC